The 3 T cell receptor beta chains below were found in one sample sequenced in a study of T cells in Graves' hyperthyroidism and ophthalmopathy. The investigators amplified TCR beta CDR3 regions from RNA transcripts. First-round RT-PCR of the TCR CDR3 relied on the HTBI primer set. TCRdb itself ran the multiplex PCR reads through MiXCR, one entry per CDR3 protein. Here the sample spans 550,000 to 850,000 distinct CDR3 sequences, 18% being singletons. The sequenced sample consisted of blood. The receptors here all came from a woman aged 45 to 65 with Graves' hyperthyroidism that later progressed to Graves' ophthalmopathy.

This clonotype turned up a few times. V usage is TRBV5-1 and J usage is TRBJ2-5; no clear D gene. Germline CDR1 and CDR2: SGHRS and YFSETQ. CDR3 length equals 13 residues. V was trimmed by 4 bases and J by 5 bases, leaving 12 bases between them. The CDR3 DNA reads as TGCGCCAGCAGCCCCTTAACAGTGGAGACCCAGTACTTC. The encoded protein is CASSPLTVETQYF.

This clonotype was recorded a few times. The gene calls are TRBV12-3 or TRBV12-4 and TRBJ2-2, with D perhaps given as TRBD1 or TRBD2 (5 bases each). The CDR3 totals 14 residues. V was pared by 8 bases and J by 0 bases, with 10 bases between. This CDR3 reads CASDPGPNTGELFF. DNA of the CDR3: TGTGCCAGCGACCCGGGGCCGAACACCGGGGAGCTGTTTTTT.

In this sample, this clonotype turned up many times. The gene calls are TRBV12-3 or TRBV12-4 and TRBJ2-3; D gene uncertain. The CDR3 extends over 17 amino acids. The V end was cut by 2 bases, the J end by 0 bases, with 15 bases between. The CDR3 sequence: CASSLIPRRTSTDTQYF. For the CDR3, the DNA is TGTGCCAGCAGTTTAATCCCCAGGAGAACTAGCACAGATACGCAGTATTTT.